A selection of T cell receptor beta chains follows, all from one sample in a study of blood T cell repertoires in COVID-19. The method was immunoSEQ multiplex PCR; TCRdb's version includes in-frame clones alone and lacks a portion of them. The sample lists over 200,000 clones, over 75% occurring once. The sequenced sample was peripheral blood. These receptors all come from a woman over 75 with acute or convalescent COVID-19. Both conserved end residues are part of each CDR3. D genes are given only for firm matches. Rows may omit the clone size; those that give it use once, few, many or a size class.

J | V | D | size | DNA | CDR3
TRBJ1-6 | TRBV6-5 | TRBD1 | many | TGTGCCAGCAGTTACGTGGGACAGAATAATTCACCCCTCCACTTT | CASSYVGQNNSPLHF
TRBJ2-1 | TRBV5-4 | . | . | TGTGCCAGCAGCCCTCGGGACTCCCAAGGGAATGAGCAGTTCTTC | CASSPRDSQGNEQFF
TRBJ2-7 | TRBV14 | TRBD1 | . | TGTGCCAGCAGCCAAGGAAGGACAGGGGGGCCCTACGAGCAGTACTTC | CASSQGRTGGPYEQYF
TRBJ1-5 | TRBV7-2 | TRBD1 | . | TGTGCCAGCAGCTTAAACGCCAGGGGGCTCTTGCAGCCCCAGCATTTT | CASSLNARGLLQPQHF
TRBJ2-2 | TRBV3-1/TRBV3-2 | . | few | TGTGCCAGCAACACGGGGCCTAGCGACACCGGGGAGCTGTTTTTT | CASNTGPSDTGELFF
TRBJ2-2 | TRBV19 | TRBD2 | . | TGTGCCAGTAGGCCTAGCGGGGGGGACACCGGGGAGCTGTTTTTT | CASRPSGGDTGELFF
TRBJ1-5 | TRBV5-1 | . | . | TGCGCCAGCAGCTTAAACGGGGGGGGCAATCAGCCCCAGCATTTT | CASSLNGGGNQPQHF
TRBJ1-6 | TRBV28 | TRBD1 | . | TGTGCCAGCAGTTCCCCCGGGACAGGCAATTCACCCCTCCACTTT | CASSSPGTGNSPLHF
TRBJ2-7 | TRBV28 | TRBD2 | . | TGTGCCAGCAGTGGAGGGACTAGCGGGATGAGAGAGCAGTACTTC | CASSGGTSGMREQYF
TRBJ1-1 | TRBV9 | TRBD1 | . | TGTGCCAGCAGCGGGGGTTTATTCCCAGGGGGCCCTGAAGCTTTCTTT | CASSGGLFPGGPEAFF
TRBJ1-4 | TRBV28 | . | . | TGTGCCAGCGAGGACTTCATGAAAAAGGTGTTTTTT | CASEDFMKKVFF
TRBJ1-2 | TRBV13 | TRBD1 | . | TGTGCCAGCAGCACCACCGGGGACAGAAAATATGGCTACACCTTC | CASSTTGDRKYGYTF
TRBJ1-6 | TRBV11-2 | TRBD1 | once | TGTGCCAGCAGCTTAGACTCTAGTCCGACAGGGACTAATTCACCCCTCCACTTT | CASSLDSSPTGTNSPLHF
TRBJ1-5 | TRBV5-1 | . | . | TGCGCCAGCAGCTTGGCCGGGAATCAGCCCCAGCATTTT | CASSLAGNQPQHF
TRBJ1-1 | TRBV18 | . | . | TGTGCCAGCTCATGGGAGGAGAACACTGAAGCTTTCTTT | CASSWEENTEAFF
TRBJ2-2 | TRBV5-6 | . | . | TGTGCCAGCAGCTTGGCCGGTGGTAAATTCGCGAACACCGGGGAGCTGTTTTTT | CASSLAGGKFANTGELFF
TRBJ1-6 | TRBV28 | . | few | TGTGCCAGCAGTTCGCCCGGAGTTTTGTCGGGTTCACCCCTCCACTTT | CASSSPGVLSGSPLHF
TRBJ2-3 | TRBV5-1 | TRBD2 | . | TGCGCCAGCAGTCAAGCTAGCGGTGGGGATACGCAGTATTTT | CASSQASGGDTQYF
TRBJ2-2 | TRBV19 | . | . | TGTGCCAGTAGTACCGTCGGGGTCCCCGGGGAGCTGTTTTTT | CASSTVGVPGELFF
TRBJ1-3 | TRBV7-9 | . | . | TGTGCCAGCAGGGCGGGCCCGGGGAACACCATATATTTT | CASRAGPGNTIYF
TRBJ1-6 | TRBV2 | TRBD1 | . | TGTGCCAGCAAAATGGTGGACAGGGGAAATTCACCCCTCCACTTT | CASKMVDRGNSPLHF
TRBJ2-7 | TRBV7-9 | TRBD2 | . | TGTGCCAGCAGCCCTAGCGGGACTCTCAGCTCCTACGAGCAGTACTTC | CASSPSGTLSSYEQYF
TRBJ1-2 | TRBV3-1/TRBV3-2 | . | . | TGTGCCAGCAGCCAAGATCCCCAGGTTTTAAACTATGGCTACACCTTC | CASSQDPQVLNYGYTF
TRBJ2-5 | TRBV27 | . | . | TGTGCCAGCAGTCTCCTCGGGGTCGCCGAGACCCAGTACTTC | CASSLLGVAETQYF
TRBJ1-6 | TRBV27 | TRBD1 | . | TGTGCCAGCAGTTTATTGGGACAGTATAATTCACCCCTCCACTTT | CASSLLGQYNSPLHF
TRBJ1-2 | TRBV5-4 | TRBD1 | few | TGTGCCACCGGATACGACAGGGTACAAGTGGATGGCTACACCTTC | CATGYDRVQVDGYTF
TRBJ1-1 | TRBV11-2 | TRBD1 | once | TGTGCCAGCAGCTTGGACAGGGGAGCCACTGAAGCTTTCTTT | CASSLDRGATEAFF
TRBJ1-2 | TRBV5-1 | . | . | TGCGCCAGCAGCTCAACGCCTGAGGGCTATGGCTACACCTTC | CASSSTPEGYGYTF
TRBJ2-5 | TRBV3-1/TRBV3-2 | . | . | TGTGCCAGCAGCCAGGGGGCCGGGGAGACCCAGTACTTC | CASSQGAGETQYF
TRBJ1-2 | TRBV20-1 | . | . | TGCAGTTCCCCAGGGGTGGATGGCTACACCTTC | CSSPGVDGYTF
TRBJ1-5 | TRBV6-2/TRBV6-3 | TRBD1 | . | TGTGCCAGCAGTTACAAGCAGGGGGCTGATAGCAATCAGCCCCAGCATTTT | CASSYKQGADSNQPQHF
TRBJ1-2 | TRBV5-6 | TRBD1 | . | TGTGCCAGCAGCCCCCGGAGGACAGGGGATGGCTACACCTTC | CASSPRRTGDGYTF
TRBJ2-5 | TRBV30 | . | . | TGTGCCTACTCGACTAGATGGGAGACCCAGTACTTC | CAYSTRWETQYF
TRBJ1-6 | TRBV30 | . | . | TGTGCCTGGAGTGTAGGGGGTACCTATAATTCACCCCTCCACTTT | CAWSVGGTYNSPLHF
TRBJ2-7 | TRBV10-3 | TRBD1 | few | TGTGCCATCAGCCCCGGGACAGGAAGGTACGAGCAGTACTTC | CAISPGTGRYEQYF
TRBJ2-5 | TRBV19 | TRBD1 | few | TGTGCCAGTAGTGTCCAGACAGGGAAGGTAGAGACCCAGTACTTC | CASSVQTGKVETQYF
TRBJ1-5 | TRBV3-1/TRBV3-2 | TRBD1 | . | TGTGCCAGCAGCCTTGCGGGACAGACGGGCAATCAGCCCCAGCATTTT | CASSLAGQTGNQPQHF
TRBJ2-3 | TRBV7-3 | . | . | TGTGCCAGCAGCGCCATTAGCGGAGGGGCAGATACGCAGTATTTT | CASSAISGGADTQYF
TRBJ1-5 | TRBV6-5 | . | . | TGTGCCAGCAATAGGGAGGGGGATCAGCCCCAGCATTTT | CASNREGDQPQHF
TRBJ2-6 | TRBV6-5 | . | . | TGTGCCAGCAGTTATGAAGCCTTAGCTGGGGCCAACGTCCTGACTTTC | CASSYEALAGANVLTF
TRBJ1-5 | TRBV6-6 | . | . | TGTGCCAGCAGTTACTTGGGACAAGGCAATCAGCCCCAGCATTTT | CASSYLGQGNQPQHF
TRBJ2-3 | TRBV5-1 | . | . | TGCGCCAGCAGGTACACGGGAGATACGCAGTATTTT | CASRYTGDTQYF
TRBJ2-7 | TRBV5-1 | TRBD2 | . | TGCGCCAGCAGCTTGGAACTAACTAGCGGGGTTCACTTC | CASSLELTSGVHF
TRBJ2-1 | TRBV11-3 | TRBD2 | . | TGTGCCAGCAGCTTAGGTTCACTAGCGCTCAACTACAATGAGCAGTTCTTC | CASSLGSLALNYNEQFF
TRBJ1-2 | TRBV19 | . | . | TGTGCCAGTAGTATAGGTCTCCCGGAGGCATATGGCTACACCTTC | CASSIGLPEAYGYTF
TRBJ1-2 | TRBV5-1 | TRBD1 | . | TGCGCCAGCAGCCAAGGACAGGGATCAGGCTTAGGTCCTAACTATGGCTACACCTTC | CASSQGQGSGLGPNYGYTF
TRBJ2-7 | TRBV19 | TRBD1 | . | TGTGCCAGTAGTATTACCGGGACAGGGACCTACGAGCAGTACTTC | CASSITGTGTYEQYF
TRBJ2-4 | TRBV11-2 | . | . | TGTGCCAGCAGCTTAGCTTTGTCCAAAAACATTCAGTACTTC | CASSLALSKNIQYF
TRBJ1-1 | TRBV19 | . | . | TGTGCCAGTAGTATTTCAGGCAGGCTGAACACTGAAGCTTTCTTT | CASSISGRLNTEAFF
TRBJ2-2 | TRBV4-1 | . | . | TGCGCCAGCAGCCAAGATCCTCTTCTAGCGCGGGCGAACACCGGGGAGCTGTTTTTT | CASSQDPLLARANTGELFF
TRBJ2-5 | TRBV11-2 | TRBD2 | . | TGTGCCAGCAGCCTAGTGAGGGGCGGGGGGCCCCAAGAGACCCAGTACTTC | CASSLVRGGGPQETQYF
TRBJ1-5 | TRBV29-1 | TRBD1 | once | TGCAGCGTGGGGGCAGGGACAGGCAATCAGCCCCAGCATTTT | CSVGAGTGNQPQHF
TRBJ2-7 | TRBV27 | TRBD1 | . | TGTGCCAGCAGCAGACCGGGACAGGGTCCCTACGAGCAGTACTTC | CASSRPGQGPYEQYF
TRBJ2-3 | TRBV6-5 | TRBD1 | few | TGTGCCAGCAGACTAAGAGAGGGGGCCGATACGCAGTATTTT | CASRLREGADTQYF